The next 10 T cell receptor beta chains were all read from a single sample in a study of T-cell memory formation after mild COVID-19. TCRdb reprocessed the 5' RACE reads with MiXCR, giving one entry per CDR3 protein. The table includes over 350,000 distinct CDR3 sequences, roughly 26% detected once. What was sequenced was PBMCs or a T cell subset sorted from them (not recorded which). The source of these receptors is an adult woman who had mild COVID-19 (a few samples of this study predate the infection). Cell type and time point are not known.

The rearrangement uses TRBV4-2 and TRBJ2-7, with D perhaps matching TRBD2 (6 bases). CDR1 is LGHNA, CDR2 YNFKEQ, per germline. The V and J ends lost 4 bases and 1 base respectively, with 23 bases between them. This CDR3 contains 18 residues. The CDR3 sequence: CASSPVIQSRDLSYEQYF. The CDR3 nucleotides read TGTGCCAGCAGCCCAGTCATCCAGAGCCGGGACTTGTCCTACGAGCAGTACTTC.

CDR3 residues: CASNKGADTEAFF. In DNA, the CDR3 is TGCGCCAGCAATAAGGGGGCGGACACTGAAGCTTTCTTT. V usage is TRBV5-1 and J usage is TRBJ1-1; 7 bases match TRBD1. Trimming removed 6 bases from V and 3 bases from J; junction bases left unmatched: 5. The CDR3 spans 13 residues. CDR1 SGHRS and CDR2 YFSETQ come from the germline V gene.

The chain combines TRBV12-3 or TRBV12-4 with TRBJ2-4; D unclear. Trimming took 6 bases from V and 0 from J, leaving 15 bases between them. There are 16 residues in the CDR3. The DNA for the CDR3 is TGTGCCAGCAGCCGCCCTGCTGAGCTAGCCAAAAACATTCAGTACTTC. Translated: CASSRPAELAKNIQYF.

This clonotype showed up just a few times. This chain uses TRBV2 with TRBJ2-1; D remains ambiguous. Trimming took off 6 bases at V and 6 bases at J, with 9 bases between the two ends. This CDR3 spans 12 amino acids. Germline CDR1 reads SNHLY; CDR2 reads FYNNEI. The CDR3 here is CASRVSANEQFF. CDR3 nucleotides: TGTGCCAGCAGGGTCAGCGCCAATGAGCAGTTCTTC.

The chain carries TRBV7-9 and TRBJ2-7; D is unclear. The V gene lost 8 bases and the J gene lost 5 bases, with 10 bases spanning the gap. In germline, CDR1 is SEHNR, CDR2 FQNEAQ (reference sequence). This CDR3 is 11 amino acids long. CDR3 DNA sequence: TGTGCCAGCCGTCGAGGAGACGAGCAGTACTTC. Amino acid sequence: CASRRGDEQYF.

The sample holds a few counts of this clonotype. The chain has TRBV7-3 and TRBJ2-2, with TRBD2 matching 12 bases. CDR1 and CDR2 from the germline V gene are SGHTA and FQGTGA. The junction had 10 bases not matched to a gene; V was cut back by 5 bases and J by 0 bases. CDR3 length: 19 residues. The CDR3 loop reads CASSRRVTSGGPNTGELFF. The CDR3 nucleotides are TGTGCCAGCAGCCGGAGAGTGACTAGCGGGGGACCGAACACCGGGGAGCTGTTTTTT.

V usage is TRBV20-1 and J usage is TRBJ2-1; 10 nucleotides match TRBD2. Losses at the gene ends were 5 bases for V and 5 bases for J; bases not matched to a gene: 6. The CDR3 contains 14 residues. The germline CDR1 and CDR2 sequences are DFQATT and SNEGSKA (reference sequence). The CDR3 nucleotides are TGCAGTGCTCCCCTAGCGGGAGTCCACAATGAGCAGTTCTTC. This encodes CSAPLAGVHNEQFF.

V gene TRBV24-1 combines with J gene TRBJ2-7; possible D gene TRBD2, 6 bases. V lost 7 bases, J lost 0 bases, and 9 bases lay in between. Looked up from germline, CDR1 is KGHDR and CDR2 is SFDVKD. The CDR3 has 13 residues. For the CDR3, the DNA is TGTGCCACCAGCGACGGGAGCTCCTACGAGCAGTACTTC. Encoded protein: CATSDGSSYEQYF.

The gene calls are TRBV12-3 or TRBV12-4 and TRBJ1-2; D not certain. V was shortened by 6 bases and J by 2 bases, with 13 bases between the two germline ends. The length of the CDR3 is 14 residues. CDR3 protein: CASRHSASNYGYTF. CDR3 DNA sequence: TGTGCCAGCAGACACTCCGCGTCGAACTATGGCTACACCTTC.

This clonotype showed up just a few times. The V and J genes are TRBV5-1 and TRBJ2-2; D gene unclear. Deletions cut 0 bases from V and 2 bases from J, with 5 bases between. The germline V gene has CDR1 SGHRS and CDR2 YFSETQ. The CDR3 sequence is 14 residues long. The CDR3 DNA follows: TGCGCCAGCAGCTTGGCGTTAAACACCGGGGAGCTGTTTTTT. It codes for CASSLALNTGELFF.